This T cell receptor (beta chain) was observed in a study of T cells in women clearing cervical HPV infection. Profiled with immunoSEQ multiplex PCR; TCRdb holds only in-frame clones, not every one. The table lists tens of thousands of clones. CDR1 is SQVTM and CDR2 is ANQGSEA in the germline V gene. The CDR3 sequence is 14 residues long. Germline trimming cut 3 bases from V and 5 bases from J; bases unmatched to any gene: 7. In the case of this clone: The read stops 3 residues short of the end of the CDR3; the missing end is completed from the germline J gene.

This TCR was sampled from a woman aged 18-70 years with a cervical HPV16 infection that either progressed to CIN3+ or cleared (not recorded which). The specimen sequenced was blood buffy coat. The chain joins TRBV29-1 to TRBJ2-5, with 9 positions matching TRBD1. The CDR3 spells CSVDPGQGEETQYF. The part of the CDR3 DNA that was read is TGCAGCGTTGATCCGGGACAGGGTGAGGAGACC.